The next 27 T cell receptor beta chains were all read from a single sample in a study of CXCR3-negative and CXCR3-positive naive CD8 T cells. Study findings and constraints: More hydrophobic TRB CDR3s occurred in CXCR3-positive than in CXCR3-negative naive cells.

Their antigens are not known. Preparation of TRB cDNA libraries relied on 5' RACE carrying UMI labels. TCRdb reanalyzed the 5' RACE reads, giving one entry per CDR3 protein sequence and no DNA. Here the sample table reports 130,000 to 150,000 distinct CDR3 sequences. Material: naive CXCR3+ CD8+ T cells from blood. Subset in this sample: CD45RO-CCR7+CD27+CD95- naive CD8+ T cells expressing CXCR3 (TNR3+). All receptors derive from a human donor in good health. Some clones in this sample may be carry-over from other donors' samples.

CDR3 sequence: CASRSGQTEAFF. The gene calls are TRBV7-9 and TRBJ1-1; the TCRdb call, TRBD1, lacks DNA for checking. Germline values: CDR1 SEHNR, CDR2 FQNEAQ (reference sequence). The CDR3 has 12 residues.

The rearrangement links TRBV5-1 to TRBJ1-3. This CDR3 has 15 residues. Looked up from germline, CDR1 is SGHRS and CDR2 is YFSETQ. The CDR3 spells CASSLVRGSGNTIYF.

The CDR3 sequence: CASSEFSGRAIYF. The rearrangement joins TRBV25-1 to TRBJ1-3; no DNA is available, so the TRBD1 call from TCRdb remains unchecked. Per germline, CDR1 MGHDK and CDR2 SYGVNS. The CDR3 contains 13 residues. The whole variable domain, filled in from reference TRBV25-1 and TRBJ1-3, reads EADIYQTPRYLVIGTGKKITLECSQTMGHDKMYWYQQDPGMELHLIHYSYGVNSTEKGDLSSESTVSRIRTEHFPLTLESARPSHTSQYLCASSEFSGRAIYFGEGSWLTVV.

The rearrangement links TRBV28 to TRBJ2-7. This CDR3 is 14 amino acids long. CDR1 is MDHEN and CDR2 is SYDVKM in the germline V gene. CDR3 loop: CASSLGRSIYEQYF.

The chain carries TRBV29-1 and TRBJ2-7; the D call from TCRdb, TRBD2, cannot be confirmed without DNA. Germline-derived CDR1 and CDR2 are SQVTM and ANQGSEA. This CDR3 comprises 13 residues. The CDR3 here is CSVTTSGSYEQYF.

This chain links TRBV12-3 or TRBV12-4 with TRBJ2-1. The CDR3 sequence is 12 residues long. This CDR3 is CASSSDYNEQFF.

The chain is built from TRBV7-3 and TRBJ2-1; TCRdb's D gene call, TRBD2, goes unchecked for lack of DNA. CDR1 is SGHTA, CDR2 FQGTGA, per germline. The CDR3 extends over 16 amino acids. CDR3: CASSLIATSSYNEQFF.

The chain joins TRBV5-1 to TRBJ2-2; TCRdb picks TRBD2, but there is no DNA to check that call. Looked up from germline, CDR1 is SGHRS and CDR2 is YFSETQ. The CDR3 loop spans 16 amino acids. The CDR3 region is CASSFPAGANTGELFF.

The genes are TRBV11-2 and TRBJ1-1. Per germline, CDR1 SGHAT and CDR2 FQNNGV. The CDR3 length is 16 residues. The CDR3 loop is CASSSAGGRRYTEAFF.

The chain joins TRBV4-1 to TRBJ2-1. Germline CDR1 reads MGHRA; CDR2 reads YSYEKL. The CDR3 runs to 16 residues. The CDR3: CASSQDGGGSYNEQFF.

The chain employs TRBV15 and TRBJ2-7; TCRdb's assignment of TRBD1 cannot be checked, as there is no DNA. This CDR3 has 12 amino acids. The germline gives CDR1 LNHNV, CDR2 YYDKDF (reference sequence). The CDR3 protein is CATSRVAGEQYF.

This chain uses TRBV5-1 with TRBJ2-3; TCRdb lists TRBD2, though no DNA is available to test this call. Germline lookup yields CDR1 SGHRS and CDR2 YFSETQ. This CDR3 has 16 residues. The CDR3 here is CASSLAAATTSDTQYF.

This rearrangement joins TRBV6-2 or TRBV6-3 to TRBJ1-1. There are 13 residues in the CDR3. Germline V gives CDR1 MNHEY, CDR2 SVGEGT. CDR3 amino acids: CASSYPAVTEAFF.

The V gene is TRBV6-2 or TRBV6-3, the J gene TRBJ2-3. Germline assignment: CDR1 MNHEY and CDR2 SVGEGT. The CDR3 totals 15 residues. CDR3 amino acids: CASSYLRAKTDTQYF.

The V gene is TRBV7-3, the J gene TRBJ1-1; the D gene TCRdb calls, TRBD1, cannot be checked with no DNA. Germline V gene sequence: CDR1 SGHTA, CDR2 FQGTGA. The CDR3 extends over 15 amino acids. This CDR3 is CASSTGQGMNTEAFF.

The J gene is TRBJ2-1, the V gene TRBV27; TCRdb returns TRBD1, unconfirmable since there is no DNA. This CDR3 has 17 amino acids. Per germline, CDR1 MNHEY and CDR2 SMNVEV (reference sequence). The CDR3 loop is CASSWGSTGVIGNEQFF.

The chain carries TRBV20-1 and TRBJ1-2. The germline V gene has CDR1 DFQATT and CDR2 SNEGSKA (reference sequence). The CDR3 is 13 amino acids. CDR3 amino acids: CSARPAINYGYTF.

The V and J genes are TRBV27 and TRBJ2-3; there is no DNA to check the TCRdb D call of TRBD2. Germline lookup yields CDR1 MNHEY and CDR2 SMNVEV (reference sequence). The CDR3 totals 17 residues. The CDR3 region is CASSLLAGGVSTDTQYF.

The chain is built from TRBV27 and TRBJ2-7; TCRdb's D call, TRBD2, is unchecked because there is no DNA. Germline V gene lookup returns CDR1 MNHEY and CDR2 SMNVEV (reference sequence). The CDR3 loop spans 13 amino acids. The CDR3 sequence: CASSWTADYEQYF.

The chain joins TRBV28 to TRBJ1-1; the TCRdb call, TRBD1, lacks DNA for checking. Germline values: CDR1 MDHEN, CDR2 SYDVKM. The CDR3 contains 16 residues. CDR3 sequence reads: CASSPVGEGINTEAFF.

V usage is TRBV11-3 and J usage is TRBJ2-3. Germline assignment: CDR1 SGHNT and CDR2 YENEEA. The CDR3 loop spans 15 amino acids. This chain's CDR3 is CASSFRQASTDTQYF.

The V gene is TRBV3-1, the J gene TRBJ1-4; the TCRdb call, TRBD1, lacks DNA for checking. CDR3 length: 18 residues. Germline assignment: CDR1 LGHDT and CDR2 YNNKEL (reference sequence). CDR3 region: CASSQRTAFYATNEKLFF.

The chain links TRBV20-1 to TRBJ2-7. The CDR3 consists of 14 residues. Germline CDR1 reads DFQATT; CDR2 reads SNEGSKA (reference sequence). The CDR3 here is CSASVGLGTYEQYF.

The V and J genes are TRBV28 and TRBJ2-2. Germline V gene sequence: CDR1 MDHEN, CDR2 SYDVKM. CDR3 length equals 13 residues. CDR3 sequence reads: CASSLYDAGELFF.

CDR3 sequence reads: CASSPGGLAGSSDTQYF. This chain links TRBV7-9 with TRBJ2-3; there is no DNA to check the TCRdb D call of TRBD2. The CDR3 spans 17 residues. Germline V CDR1 and CDR2: SEHNR, FQNEAQ (reference sequence).

The gene calls are TRBV13 and TRBJ1-1; TCRdb reports TRBD1, a call that lacks DNA to check it against. Germline CDR1 PRHDT, CDR2 FYEKMQ (reference sequence). The CDR3 runs 12 residues. The CDR3 spells CASSLEGVEAFF.

The gene calls are TRBV1 and TRBJ2-7; TCRdb's assignment of TRBD1 cannot be checked, as there is no DNA. TRBV1 is assigned pseudogene status. This CDR3 contains 17 residues. CDR3 residues: CTSSLPGPDSNDYEQYF.